This TCR beta chain came from a study of blood T cell repertoires in COVID-19. Study background: Whether acute or convalescent, the COVID-19 samples came from the United States, Italy and Spain. Nucleic acid was either cDNA or gDNA, and it came from T cells, B-cell-depleted T cells, or PBMCs.

As processed by the authors: Amplifying reference gene primers gave estimates of nucleated cell counts. TCRdb keeps only in-frame clones here, not all; method: immunoSEQ multiplex PCR. The V and J calls and clone size come from that table; D and trimming were worked out from the DNA. In the table there are about 83,000 clones, 86% of which are singletons. This CDR3 is built from 15 residues. V dropped 1 base and J dropped 0 bases, with 6 bases sitting between them. Germline loops: CDR1 MGHRA, CDR2 YSYEKL. The source of this sequence is a man aged 45 to 65 with active COVID-19. Sequences were obtained from peripheral blood. The chain joins TRBV4-1 to TRBJ2-2; D gene ambiguous. The CDR3 DNA is TGCGCCAGCAGCCAAGTGTCAGCGAACACCGGGGAGCTGTTTTTT. The encoded protein is CASSQVSANTGELFF.